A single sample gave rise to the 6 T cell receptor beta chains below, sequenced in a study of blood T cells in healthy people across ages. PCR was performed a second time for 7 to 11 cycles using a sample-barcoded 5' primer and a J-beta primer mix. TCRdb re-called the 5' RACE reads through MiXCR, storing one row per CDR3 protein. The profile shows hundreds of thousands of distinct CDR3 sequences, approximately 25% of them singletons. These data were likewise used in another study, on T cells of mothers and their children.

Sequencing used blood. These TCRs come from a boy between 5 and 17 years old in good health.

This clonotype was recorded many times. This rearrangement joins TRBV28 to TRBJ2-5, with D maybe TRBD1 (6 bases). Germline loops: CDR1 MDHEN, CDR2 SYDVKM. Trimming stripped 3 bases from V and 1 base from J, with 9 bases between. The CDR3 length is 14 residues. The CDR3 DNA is TGTGCCAGCAGTTTTGGGGGCGGCCAAGAGACCCAGTACTTC. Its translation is CASSFGGGQETQYF.

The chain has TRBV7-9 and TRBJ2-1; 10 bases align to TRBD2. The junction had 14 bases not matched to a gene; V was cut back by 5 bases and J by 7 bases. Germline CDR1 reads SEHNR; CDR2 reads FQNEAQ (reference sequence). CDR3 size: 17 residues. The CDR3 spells CASSPAPAGGPHNEQFF. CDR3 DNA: TGTGCCAGCAGCCCAGCCCCAGCGGGAGGGCCGCATAATGAGCAGTTCTTC.

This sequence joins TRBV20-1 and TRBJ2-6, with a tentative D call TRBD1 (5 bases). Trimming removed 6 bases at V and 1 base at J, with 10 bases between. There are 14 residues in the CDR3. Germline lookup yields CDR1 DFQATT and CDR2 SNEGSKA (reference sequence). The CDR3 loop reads CSASQESGANVLTF. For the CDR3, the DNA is TGCAGTGCCTCACAGGAGTCTGGGGCCAACGTCCTGACTTTC.

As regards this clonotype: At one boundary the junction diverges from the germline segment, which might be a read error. The CDR3 nucleotides are TGTGCCAGCAGTAGAGGCCGAGGGGATTCACCCCTCGACTTT. It yields the protein CASSRGRGDSPLDF. The J gene is TRBJ1-6, the V gene TRBV12-3 or TRBV12-4, with D maybe TRBD1 (5 bases). The CDR3 extends over 14 amino acids.

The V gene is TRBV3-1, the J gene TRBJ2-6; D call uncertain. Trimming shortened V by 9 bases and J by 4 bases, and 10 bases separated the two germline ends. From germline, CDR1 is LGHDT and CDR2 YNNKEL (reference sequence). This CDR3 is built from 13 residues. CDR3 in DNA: TGTGCCAGTTATTCGAAGGGGGCCAACGTCCTGACTTTC. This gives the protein CASYSKGANVLTF.

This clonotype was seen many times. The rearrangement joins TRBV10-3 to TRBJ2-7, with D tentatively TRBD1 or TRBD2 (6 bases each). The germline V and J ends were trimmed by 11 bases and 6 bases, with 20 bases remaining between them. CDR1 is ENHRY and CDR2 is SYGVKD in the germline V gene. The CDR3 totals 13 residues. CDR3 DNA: TGTGCCTCTCAAGTCGGGGGCGCGGCCGAGCAGTACTTC. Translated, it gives CASQVGGAAEQYF.